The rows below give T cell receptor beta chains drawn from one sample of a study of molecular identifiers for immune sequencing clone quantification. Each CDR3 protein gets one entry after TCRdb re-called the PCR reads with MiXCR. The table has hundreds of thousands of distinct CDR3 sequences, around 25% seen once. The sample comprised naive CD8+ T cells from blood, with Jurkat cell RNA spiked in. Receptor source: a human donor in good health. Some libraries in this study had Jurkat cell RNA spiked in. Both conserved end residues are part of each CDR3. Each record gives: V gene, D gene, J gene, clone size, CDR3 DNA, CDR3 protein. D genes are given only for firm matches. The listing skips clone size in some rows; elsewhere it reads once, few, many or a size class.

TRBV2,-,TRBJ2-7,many,TGTGCCAGCAGTGGAGGGGACACCACCTACGAGCAGTACTTC,CASSGGDTTYEQYF
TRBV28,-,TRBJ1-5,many,TGTGCCAGCAGTTTTCACAGTAATCAGCCCCAGCATTTT,CASSFHSNQPQHF
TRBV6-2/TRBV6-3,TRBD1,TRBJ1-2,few,TGTGCCAGCAGTTACCGGGACAGGGGGGAAGGCTACACCTTC,CASSYRDRGEGYTF
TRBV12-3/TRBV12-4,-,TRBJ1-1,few,TGTGCCAGCAACCTGGGACAAGTCGAAGCTTTCTTT,CASNLGQVEAFF
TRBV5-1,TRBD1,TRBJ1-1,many,TGCGCCAGCAGCATCGGGACAGGCTTCACTGAAGCTTTCTTT,CASSIGTGFTEAFF
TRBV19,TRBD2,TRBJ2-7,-,TGTGCCAGTAGTATGCTAGCGGGAGAAAACGAGCAGTACTTC,CASSMLAGENEQYF
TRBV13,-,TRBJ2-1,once,TGTGCCGGCAGCTTAGCCGCAGAGAATGAGCAGTTCTTC,CAGSLAAENEQFF
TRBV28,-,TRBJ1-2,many,TGTGCCAGCAGCCTAACCAACACCGGACAGCCTGCTAACTATGGCTACACCTTC,CASSLTNTGQPANYGYTF
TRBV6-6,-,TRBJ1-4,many,TGTGCCAGCAGACGCGGGACCGATGAAAAACTGTTTTTT,CASRRGTDEKLFF
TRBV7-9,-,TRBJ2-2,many,TGTGCCAGCAGCTTCGCTACGACGGGTCCCGGGGAGCTGTTTTTT,CASSFATTGPGELFF